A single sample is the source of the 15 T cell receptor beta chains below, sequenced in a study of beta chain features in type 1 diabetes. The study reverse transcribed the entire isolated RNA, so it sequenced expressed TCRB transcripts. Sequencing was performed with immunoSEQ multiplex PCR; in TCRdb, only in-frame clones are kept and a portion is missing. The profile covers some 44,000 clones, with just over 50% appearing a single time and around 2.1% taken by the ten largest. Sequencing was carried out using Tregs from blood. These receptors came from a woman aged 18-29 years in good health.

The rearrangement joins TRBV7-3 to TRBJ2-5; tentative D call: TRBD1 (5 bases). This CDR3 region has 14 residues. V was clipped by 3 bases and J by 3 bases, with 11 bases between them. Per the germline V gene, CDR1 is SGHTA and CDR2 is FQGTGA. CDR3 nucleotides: TGTGCCAGCAGCTTCCAGGGTAGGGAAGAGACCCAGTACTTC. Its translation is CASSFQGREETQYF.

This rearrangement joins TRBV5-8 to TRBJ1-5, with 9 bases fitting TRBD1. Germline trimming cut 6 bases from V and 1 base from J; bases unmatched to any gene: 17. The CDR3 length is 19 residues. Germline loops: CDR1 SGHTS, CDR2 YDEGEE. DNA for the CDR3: TGTGCCAGCACCTCGACTCCCTGGACAGGGGCGCGGAGCAATCAGCCCCAGCATTTT. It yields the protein CASTSTPWTGARSNQPQHF.

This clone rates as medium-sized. The CDR3 loop is CASSKGWGHSNQPQHF. CDR3 DNA: TGTGCCAGCAGCAAAGGGTGGGGCCATAGCAATCAGCCCCAGCATTTT. The chain has TRBV21-1 and TRBJ1-5; the table gives TRBD1 as D, unverified against the DNA. TRBV21-1 is a pseudogene locus. CDR3 length: 16 amino acids.

The CDR3 DNA reads as TGTGCCAGCAAGGACAGGGTGAAGAATTCACCCCTCCACTTT. It yields the protein CASKDRVKNSPLHF. The V call is TRBV6-6, the J call TRBJ1-6, with 8 bases that match TRBD1. CDR3 length: 14 residues. V dropped 7 bases and J dropped 7; count of bases not matched to a gene: 6. Looked up from germline, CDR1 is MNHNY and CDR2 is SVGAGI (reference sequence).

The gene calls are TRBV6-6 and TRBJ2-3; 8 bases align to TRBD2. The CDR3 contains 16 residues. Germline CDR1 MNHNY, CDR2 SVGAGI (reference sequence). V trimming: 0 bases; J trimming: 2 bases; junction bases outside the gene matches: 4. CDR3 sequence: CASSYSGGRTTDTQYF. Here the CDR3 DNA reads TGTGCCAGCAGTTACTCTGGCGGGAGGACCACAGATACGCAGTATTTT.

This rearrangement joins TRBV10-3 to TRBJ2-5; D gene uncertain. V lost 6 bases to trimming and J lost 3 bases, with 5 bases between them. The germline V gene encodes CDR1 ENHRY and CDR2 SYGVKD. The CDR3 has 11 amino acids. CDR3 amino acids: CAIRAEETQYF. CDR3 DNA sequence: TGTGCCATCAGGGCAGAAGAGACCCAGTACTTC.

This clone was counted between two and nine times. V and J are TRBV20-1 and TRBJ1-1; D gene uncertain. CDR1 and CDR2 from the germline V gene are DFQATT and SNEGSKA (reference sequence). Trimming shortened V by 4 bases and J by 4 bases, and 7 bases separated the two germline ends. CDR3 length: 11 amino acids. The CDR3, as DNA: TGCAGTGCTACTCGCGTCACTGAAGCTTTCTTT. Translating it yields CSATRVTEAFF.

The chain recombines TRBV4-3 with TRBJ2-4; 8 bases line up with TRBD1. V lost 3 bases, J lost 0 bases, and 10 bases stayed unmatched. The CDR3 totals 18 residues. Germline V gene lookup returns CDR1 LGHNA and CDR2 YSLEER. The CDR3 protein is CASSHDIGQGPAKNIQYF. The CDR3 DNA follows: TGCGCCAGCAGCCACGACATCGGACAGGGCCCAGCCAAAAACATTCAGTACTTC.

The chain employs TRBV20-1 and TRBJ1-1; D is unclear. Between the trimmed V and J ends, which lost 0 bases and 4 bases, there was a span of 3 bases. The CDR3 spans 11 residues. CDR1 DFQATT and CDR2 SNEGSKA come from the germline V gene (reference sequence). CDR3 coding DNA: TGCAGTGCTAGAGATCGCACTGAAGCTTTCTTT. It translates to CSARDRTEAFF.

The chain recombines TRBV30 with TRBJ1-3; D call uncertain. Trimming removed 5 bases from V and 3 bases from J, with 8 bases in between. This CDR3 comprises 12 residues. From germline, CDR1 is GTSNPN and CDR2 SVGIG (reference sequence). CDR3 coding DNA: TGTGCCTGGTCCTCCAGTGGAAACACCATATATTTT. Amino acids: CAWSSSGNTIYF.

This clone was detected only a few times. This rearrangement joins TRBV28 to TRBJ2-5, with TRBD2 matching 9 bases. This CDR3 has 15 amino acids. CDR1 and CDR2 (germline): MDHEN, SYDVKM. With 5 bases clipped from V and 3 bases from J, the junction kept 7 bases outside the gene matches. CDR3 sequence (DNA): TGTGCCAGCAGTCCACCGGCGGGAGGGGAAGAGACCCAGTACTTC. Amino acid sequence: CASSPPAGGEETQYF.

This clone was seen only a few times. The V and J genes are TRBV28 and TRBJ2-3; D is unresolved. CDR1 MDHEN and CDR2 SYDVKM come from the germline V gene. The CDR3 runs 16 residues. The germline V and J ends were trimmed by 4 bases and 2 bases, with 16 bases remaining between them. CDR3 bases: TGTGCCAGCAGTTCCCGAGCGTTAGCTACCACAGATACGCAGTATTTT. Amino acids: CASSSRALATTDTQYF.

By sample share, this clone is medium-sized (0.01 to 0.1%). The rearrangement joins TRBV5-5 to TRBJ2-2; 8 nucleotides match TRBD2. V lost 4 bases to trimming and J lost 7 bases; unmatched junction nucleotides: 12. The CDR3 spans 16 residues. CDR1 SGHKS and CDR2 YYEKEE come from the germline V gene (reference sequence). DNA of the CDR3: TGTGCCAGCAGCCCTGGACTAGCCTCCCGGGGCGGGGAGCTGTTTTTT. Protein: CASSPGLASRGGELFF.

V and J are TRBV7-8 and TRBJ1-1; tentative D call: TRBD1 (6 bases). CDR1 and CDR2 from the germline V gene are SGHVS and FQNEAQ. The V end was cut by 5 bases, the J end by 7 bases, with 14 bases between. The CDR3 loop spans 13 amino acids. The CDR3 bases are TGTGCCAGCAGCCTACAAACGACAGGTGAAGCTTTCTTT. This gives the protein CASSLQTTGEAFF.

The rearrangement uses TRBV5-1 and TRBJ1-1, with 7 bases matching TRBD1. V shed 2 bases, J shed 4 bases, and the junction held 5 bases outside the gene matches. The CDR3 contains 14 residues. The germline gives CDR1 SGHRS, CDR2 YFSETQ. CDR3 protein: CASSFGGGGTEAFF. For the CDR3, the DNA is TGCGCCAGCAGCTTCGGAGGGGGCGGCACTGAAGCTTTCTTT.